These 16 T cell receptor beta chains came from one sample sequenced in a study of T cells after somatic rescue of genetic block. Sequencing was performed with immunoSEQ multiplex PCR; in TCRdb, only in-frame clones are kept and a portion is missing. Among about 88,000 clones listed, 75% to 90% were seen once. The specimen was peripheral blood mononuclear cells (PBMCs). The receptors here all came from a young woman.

Written as DNA, the CDR3 is TGTGCCGCTGGGGTTTTGCGGGACCACAATGAGCAGTTCTTC. Protein sequence: CAAGVLRDHNEQFF. The chain links TRBV10-3 to TRBJ2-1; D possibly corresponds to TRBD2 (6 bases). CDR1 is ENHRY, CDR2 SYGVKD, per germline. This CDR3 contains 14 residues. Trimming took 11 bases from V and 5 from J, leaving 19 bases between them.

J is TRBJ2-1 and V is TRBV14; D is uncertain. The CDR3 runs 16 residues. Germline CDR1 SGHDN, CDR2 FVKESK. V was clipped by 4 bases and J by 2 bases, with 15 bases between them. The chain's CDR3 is CASSPGPYSTYNEQFF. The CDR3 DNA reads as TGTGCCAGCAGCCCCGGACCGTATTCGACCTACAATGAGCAGTTCTTC.

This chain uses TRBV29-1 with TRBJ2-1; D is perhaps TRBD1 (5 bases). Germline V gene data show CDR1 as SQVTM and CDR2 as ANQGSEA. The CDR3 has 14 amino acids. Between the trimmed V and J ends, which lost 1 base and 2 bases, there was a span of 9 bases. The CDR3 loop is CSVEAGFPYNEQFF. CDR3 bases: TGCAGCGTTGAAGCAGGGTTCCCCTACAATGAGCAGTTCTTC.

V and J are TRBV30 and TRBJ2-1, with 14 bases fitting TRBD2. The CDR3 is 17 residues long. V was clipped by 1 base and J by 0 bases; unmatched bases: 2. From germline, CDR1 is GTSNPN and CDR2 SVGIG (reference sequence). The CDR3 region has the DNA TGTGCCTGGAGTGGCGGGACTAGCGGGAGCTCCTACAATGAGCAGTTCTTC. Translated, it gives CAWSGGTSGSSYNEQFF.

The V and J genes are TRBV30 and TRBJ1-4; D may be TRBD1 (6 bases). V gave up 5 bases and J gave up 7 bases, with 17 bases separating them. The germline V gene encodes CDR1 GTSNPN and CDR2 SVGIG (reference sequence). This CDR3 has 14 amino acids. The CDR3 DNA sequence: TGTGCCTGGGAATCCACAGGGTGGCGTGAAAAACTGTTTTTT. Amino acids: CAWESTGWREKLFF.

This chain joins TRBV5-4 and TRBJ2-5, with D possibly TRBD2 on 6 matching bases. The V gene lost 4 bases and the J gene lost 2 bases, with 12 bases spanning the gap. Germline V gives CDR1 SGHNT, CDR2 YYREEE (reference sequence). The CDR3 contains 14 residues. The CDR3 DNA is TGTGCCAGCAGCGCCGGGACTCAACAAGAGACCCAGTACTTC. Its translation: CASSAGTQQETQYF.

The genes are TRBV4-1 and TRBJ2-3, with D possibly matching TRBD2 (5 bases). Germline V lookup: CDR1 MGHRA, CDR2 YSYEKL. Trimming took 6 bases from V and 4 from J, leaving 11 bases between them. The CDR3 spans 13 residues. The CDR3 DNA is TGCGCCAGCAGACCCGGGCGGGCAGATACGCAGTATTTT. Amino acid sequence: CASRPGRADTQYF.

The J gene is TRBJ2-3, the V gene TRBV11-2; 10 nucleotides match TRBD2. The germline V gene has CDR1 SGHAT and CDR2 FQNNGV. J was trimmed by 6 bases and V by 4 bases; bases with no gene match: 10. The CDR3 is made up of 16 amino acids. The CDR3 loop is CASSWSGRAGWDTQYF. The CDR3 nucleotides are TGTGCCAGCAGCTGGAGCGGGAGGGCCGGTTGGGATACGCAGTATTTT.

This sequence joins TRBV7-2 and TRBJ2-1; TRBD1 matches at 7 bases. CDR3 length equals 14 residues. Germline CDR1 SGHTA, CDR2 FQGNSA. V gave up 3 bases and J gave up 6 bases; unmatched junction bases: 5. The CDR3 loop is CASSFRRQGNEQFF. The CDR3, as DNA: TGTGCCAGCAGCTTTAGGAGACAGGGCAATGAGCAGTTCTTC.

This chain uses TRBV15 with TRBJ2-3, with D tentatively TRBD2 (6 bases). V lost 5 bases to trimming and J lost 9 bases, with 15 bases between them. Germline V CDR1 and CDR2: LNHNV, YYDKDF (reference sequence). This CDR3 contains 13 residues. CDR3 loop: CATSGGRSGTQYF. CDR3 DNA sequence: TGTGCCACCAGCGGAGGGCGATCGGGCACGCAGTATTTT.

In DNA form, the CDR3 reads TGCGCCAGCACACTCCGGGGGGACCCACAATCCCTCGGTGAGCAGTTCTTC. Translating gives CASTLRGDPQSLGEQFF. The J gene is TRBJ2-1, the V gene TRBV4-1, with TRBD2 identical over 7 bases. The CDR3 has 17 residues. The J segment lost 9 bases and the V segment lost 7 bases, leaving 21 bases of the junction unmatched. Germline V gene lookup returns CDR1 MGHRA and CDR2 YSYEKL.

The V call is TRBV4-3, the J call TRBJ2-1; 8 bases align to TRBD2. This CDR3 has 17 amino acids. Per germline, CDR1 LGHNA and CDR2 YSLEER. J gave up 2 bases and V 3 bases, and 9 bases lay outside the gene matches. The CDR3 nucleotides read TGCGCCAGCAGCCATGTGCCCGGGGGGGTTCCCTACAATGAGCAGTTCTTC. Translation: CASSHVPGGVPYNEQFF.

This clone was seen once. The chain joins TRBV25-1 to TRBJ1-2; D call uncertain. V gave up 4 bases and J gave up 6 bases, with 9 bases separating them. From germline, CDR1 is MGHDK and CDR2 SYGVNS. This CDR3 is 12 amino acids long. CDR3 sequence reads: CASSAIHDGYTF. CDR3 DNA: TGTGCCAGCAGTGCCATACACGATGGCTACACCTTC.

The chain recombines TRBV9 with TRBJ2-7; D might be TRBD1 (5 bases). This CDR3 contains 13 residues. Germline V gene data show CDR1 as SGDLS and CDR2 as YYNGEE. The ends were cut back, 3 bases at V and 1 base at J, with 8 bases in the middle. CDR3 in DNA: TGTGCCAGCAGCGCGACAGTATCCTACGAGCAGTACTTC. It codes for CASSATVSYEQYF.

The CDR3 DNA follows: TGTGCCAGCAGTTTATCGAGGAGCACAGATACGCAGTATTTT. Its translation is CASSLSRSTDTQYF. The gene calls are TRBV27 and TRBJ2-3, with D unclear. The V gene's germline CDR1 is MNHEY and CDR2 SMNVEV (reference sequence). The V gene lost 0 bases and the J gene lost 0 bases, with 4 bases spanning the gap. The CDR3 covers 14 residues.

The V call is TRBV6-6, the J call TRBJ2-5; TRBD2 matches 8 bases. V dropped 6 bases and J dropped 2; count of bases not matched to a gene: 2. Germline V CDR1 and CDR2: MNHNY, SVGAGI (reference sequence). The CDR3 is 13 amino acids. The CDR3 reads CASSPGGQETQYF. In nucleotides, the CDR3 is TGTGCCAGCAGCCCGGGGGGGCAAGAGACCCAGTACTTC.